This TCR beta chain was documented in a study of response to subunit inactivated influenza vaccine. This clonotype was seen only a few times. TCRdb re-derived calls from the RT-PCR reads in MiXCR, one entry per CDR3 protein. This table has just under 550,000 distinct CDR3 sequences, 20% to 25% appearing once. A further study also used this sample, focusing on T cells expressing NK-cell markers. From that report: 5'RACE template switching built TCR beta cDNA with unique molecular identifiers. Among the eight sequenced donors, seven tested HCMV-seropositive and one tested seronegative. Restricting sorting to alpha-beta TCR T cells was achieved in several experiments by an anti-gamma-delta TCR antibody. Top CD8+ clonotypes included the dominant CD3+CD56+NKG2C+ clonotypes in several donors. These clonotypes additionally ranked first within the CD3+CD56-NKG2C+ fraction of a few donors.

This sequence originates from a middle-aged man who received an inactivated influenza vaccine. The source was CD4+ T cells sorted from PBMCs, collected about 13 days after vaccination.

CDR3 region: CSARADLERGYADTQYF. In nucleotides, the CDR3 is TGCAGTGCTAGAGCCGACCTCGAGCGGGGGTATGCAGATACGCAGTATTTT. The rearrangement links TRBV20-1 to TRBJ2-3; 8 bases fit TRBD2. V lost 1 base and J lost 4; bases outside the gene matches: 13. This CDR3 is 17 amino acids long. From germline, CDR1 is DFQATT and CDR2 SNEGSKA (reference sequence).